The 28 T cell receptor beta chains in this list originate from one sample, sequenced in a study of blood T cells in healthy people across ages. Alongside a J-beta primer mix, a sample-barcoded 5' primer served in a second PCR lasting about 7 to 11 cycles. TCRdb re-derived calls from the 5' RACE reads in MiXCR, one entry per CDR3 protein. The sample lists hundreds of thousands of distinct CDR3 sequences, 40% to 45% occurring once. The specimen was blood. These receptors were obtained from a woman in her sixties or seventies in good health.

This clonotype has more than one count but fewer than ten. This rearrangement joins TRBV4-3 to TRBJ2-3, with D hard to call. The germline gives CDR1 LGHNA, CDR2 YSLEER. The length of the CDR3 is 13 residues. V lost 0 bases and J lost 4, with 5 bases in between. The CDR3 spells CASSQEGPDTQYF. The CDR3 DNA sequence: TGCGCCAGCAGCCAAGAAGGACCAGATACGCAGTATTTT.

The CDR3 region is CASSLRTGRTEAFF. CDR3 in DNA: TGTGCCAGCAGTTTGCGGACAGGGAGGACTGAAGCTTTCTTT. This chain uses TRBV28 with TRBJ1-1, with TRBD1 identical over 8 bases. V lost 3 bases to trimming and J lost 5 bases; unmatched junction nucleotides: 5. Germline-derived CDR1 and CDR2 are MDHEN and SYDVKM. The CDR3 consists of 14 residues.

This clonotype was recorded a few times. The chain employs TRBV29-1 and TRBJ2-7, with 10 bases aligning to TRBD2. The germline gives CDR1 SQVTM, CDR2 ANQGSEA. V dropped 4 bases and J dropped 2; count of bases not matched to a gene: 2. This CDR3 spans 13 amino acids. The chain's CDR3 is CSVALAGPYEQYF. The DNA of the CDR3 is TGCAGCGTTGCACTAGCGGGACCCTACGAGCAGTACTTC.

V usage is TRBV4-2 and J usage is TRBJ2-1, with no clear D. In germline, CDR1 is LGHNA, CDR2 YNFKEQ. The CDR3 consists of 13 residues. V lost 1 base and J 5 bases, leaving 6 bases between the germline ends. The CDR3 spells CASSQVVDNEQFF. In DNA, the CDR3 is TGTGCCAGCAGCCAAGTAGTCGACAATGAGCAGTTCTTC.

The chain couples TRBV20-1 to TRBJ2-7, with 8 nucleotides matching TRBD1. There are 14 residues in the CDR3. The trim removed 3 bases at V and 7 bases at J, leaving 11 bases unmatched. Germline V gene sequence: CDR1 DFQATT, CDR2 SNEGSKA (reference sequence). CDR3 residues: CSARDRVNYNEQYF. The CDR3 nucleotides are TGCAGTGCTAGGGACAGGGTAAACTACAATGAGCAGTACTTC.

The chain couples TRBV6-1 to TRBJ2-3; TRBD1 matches 8 bases. Germline lookup yields CDR1 MNHNS and CDR2 SASEGT. With V trimmed by 7 bases and J by 4 bases, 1 base remained unmatched. CDR3 length equals 12 residues. Written as DNA, the CDR3 is TGTGCCAGCAACAGGGGGGCAGATACGCAGTATTTT. It encodes CASNRGADTQYF.

As regards this clonotype: Given a much more abundant clone one base away, this may be a read error. V and J are TRBV6-2 or TRBV6-3 and TRBJ1-2; possibly TRBD1 for D (5 bases). V lost 2 bases, J lost 3 bases, and 7 bases lay in between. Germline V gene sequence: CDR1 MNHEY, CDR2 SVGEGT. The CDR3 spans 13 residues. In DNA, the CDR3 is TGTGCCAGCAGTTACGCGACAGACTATGGCTACACCTTC. It encodes CASSYATDYGYTF.

In this sample, this clonotype turned up a few times. The chain employs TRBV5-1 and TRBJ2-7; possibly TRBD1 or TRBD2 for D (5 bases each). Trimming took off 2 bases at V and 3 bases at J, with 12 bases between the two ends. Germline values: CDR1 SGHRS, CDR2 YFSETQ. The CDR3 consists of 14 residues. CDR3 sequence (DNA): TGCGCCAGCAGCTTCGGGACCACAAGCTACGAGCAGTACTTC. Its translation: CASSFGTTSYEQYF.

This clonotype was found many times. At one of its ends the junction is not consistent with the germline gene, which may arise from a read error. The V gene is TRBV5-1, the J gene TRBJ2-3; perhaps TRBD2 as D (6 bases). CDR3 size: 12 residues. Per germline, CDR1 SGHRS and CDR2 YFSETQ. The CDR3 nucleotides are TGTGCCAGTAGGGAGGGCACAGATACGCAGTATTTT. It encodes CASREGTDTQYF.

This clonotype has at least ten counts. V usage is TRBV5-1 and J usage is TRBJ2-1, with 7 bases aligning to TRBD1. This CDR3 spans 14 amino acids. Losses at the gene ends were 4 bases for V and 4 bases for J; bases not matched to a gene: 5. The germline V gene has CDR1 SGHRS and CDR2 YFSETQ. The CDR3 loop is CASSMLDRYNEQFF. CDR3 in DNA: TGCGCCAGCAGCATGCTGGACAGGTACAATGAGCAGTTCTTC. Filled out from reference TRBV5-1 and TRBJ2-1, the complete variable domain reads KAGVTQTPRYLIKTRGQQVTLSCSPISGHRSVSWYQQTPGQGLQFLFEYFSETQRNKGNFPGRFSGRQFSNSRSEMNVSTLELGDSALYLCASSMLDRYNEQFFGPGTRLTVL.

This clonotype was seen a single time. A much larger clone lies a single base off, so this may be a read error. The chain uses TRBV20-1 and TRBJ2-1; the match to TRBD2 covers 7 bases. The V and J ends lost 4 bases and 10 bases, in that order; junction bases with no gene match: 4. This CDR3 is 11 amino acids long. Per the germline V gene, CDR1 is DFQATT and CDR2 is SNEGSKA (reference sequence). CDR3 region: CSAIRDYEQFF. CDR3 coding DNA: TGCAGTGCTATAAGGGACTACGAGCAGTTCTTC.

This chain uses TRBV6-4 with TRBJ2-3; 9 bases align to TRBD2. The ends lost 5 bases at V and 4 bases at J; junction bases unmatched: 4. The CDR3 length is 14 residues. Germline V lookup: CDR1 MRHNA, CDR2 SNTAGT. CDR3 amino acids: CASSPAGGPDTQYF. CDR3 nucleotides: TGTGCCAGCAGTCCAGCGGGAGGCCCAGATACGCAGTATTTT.

J is TRBJ2-7 and V is TRBV20-1; 9 nucleotides match TRBD2. J gave up 2 bases and V 5 bases, and 10 bases lay outside the gene matches. Germline assignment: CDR1 DFQATT and CDR2 SNEGSKA (reference sequence). This CDR3 spans 15 amino acids. The DNA of the CDR3 is TGCAGTGCTTTGACTAGCGGAGCTTTTACCTACGAGCAGTACTTC. It specifies CSALTSGAFTYEQYF.

This clonotype was observed a handful of times. The chain employs TRBV18 and TRBJ1-1; TRBD1 is a possible D gene (6 bases). From germline, CDR1 is KGHSH and CDR2 LQKENI. The CDR3 runs 18 residues. V lost 5 bases and J 4 bases, leaving 26 bases between the germline ends. CDR3 in DNA: TGTGCCAGCTCATCAACGACAGGACCTCTGGGAAGAGGCACTGAAGCTTTCTTT. Protein sequence: CASSSTTGPLGRGTEAFF.

The J gene is TRBJ2-5, the V gene TRBV5-1, with 8 bases fitting TRBD2. Per the germline V gene, CDR1 is SGHRS and CDR2 is YFSETQ. The CDR3 loop spans 14 amino acids. Unmatched junction bases numbered 7, after V lost 5 bases and J lost 4 bases. CDR3 coding DNA: TGCGCCAGCAGTGGAGATAGCGGGGCAGAGACCCAGTACTTC. Protein sequence: CASSGDSGAETQYF.

Many counts were recorded for this clonotype. The chain couples TRBV14 to TRBJ2-3; D is unresolved. V lost 3 bases to trimming and J lost 2 bases, with 3 bases between them. Germline-derived CDR1 and CDR2 are SGHDN and FVKESK. The CDR3 contains 12 residues. CDR3 coding DNA: TGTGCCAGCAGCCAGAACACAGATACGCAGTATTTT. Residues: CASSQNTDTQYF.

The chain employs TRBV12-3 or TRBV12-4 and TRBJ2-3; D possibly matches TRBD1 or TRBD2 (5 bases each). The V and J ends lost 7 bases and 4 bases respectively, with 12 bases between them. This CDR3 has 13 amino acids. CDR3 in DNA: TGTGCCAGCAACCGTGGGGGAGCAGATACGCAGTATTTT. This encodes CASNRGGADTQYF.

The gene calls are TRBV14 and TRBJ2-7; TRBD2 aligns across 9 bases. This CDR3 is 13 amino acids long. CDR1 is SGHDN, CDR2 FVKESK, per germline. Germline trimming cut 3 bases from V and 6 bases from J; bases unmatched to any gene: 3. The CDR3 loop reads CASSQASGIEQYF. The CDR3 DNA reads as TGTGCCAGCAGCCAGGCTAGCGGGATCGAGCAGTACTTC.

A word on this clonotype: A read error may explain this, as a much larger clone is one base away. The gene calls are TRBV7-2 and TRBJ1-2, with 7 bases lining up with TRBD1. The CDR3 is 15 residues long. V was clipped by 7 bases and J by 4 bases; unmatched bases: 12. Germline CDR1 and CDR2: SGHTA and FQGNSA. The CDR3 nucleotides are TGTGCCAGCACCGCCAACAGGGGTTTTAGCTATGGCTACACCTTC. Translating it yields CASTANRGFSYGYTF.

This clonotype appeared once. The chain couples TRBV12-3 or TRBV12-4 to TRBJ2-2; TRBD2 agrees at 10 bases. Trimming at V came to 5 bases and at J to 2 bases, leaving 5 bases not matched to a gene. CDR3 length: 16 residues. For the CDR3, the DNA is TGTGCCAGCAGTCCTAGCGGGAGAAGAAACACCGGGGAGCTGTTTTTT. Translated: CASSPSGRRNTGELFF.

This clonotype has just a few counts. One end of the junction varies from germline; a read error may be responsible. The rearrangement uses TRBV7-7 and TRBJ2-1, with D possibly matching TRBD1 (6 bases). Germline CDR1 is SSHAT and CDR2 is FNYEAQ (reference sequence). CDR3 length equals 13 residues. The CDR3 protein is CASSPGERTEQFF. CDR3 bases: TGTGCTAGCAGCCCAGGGGAGCGGACCGAGCAGTTCTTC.

The chain joins TRBV3-1 to TRBJ2-5; D possibly uses TRBD1 or TRBD2 (5 bases each). The CDR3 spans 16 residues. Germline assignment: CDR1 LGHDT and CDR2 YNNKEL (reference sequence). V was trimmed by 5 bases and J by 4 bases, leaving 20 bases between them. The CDR3 reads CASSSHGTKKGETQYF. CDR3 DNA: TGTGCCAGCAGCTCCCACGGGACGAAAAAGGGAGAGACCCAGTACTTC.

The V gene is TRBV24-1, the J gene TRBJ2-5; D possibly matches TRBD1 or TRBD2 (6 bases each). CDR3 size: 14 residues. Per germline, CDR1 KGHDR and CDR2 SFDVKD. V gave up 4 bases and J gave up 5 bases, with 13 bases separating them. The CDR3 DNA reads TGTGCCACCAGTGAAGGCCAGGGGAGGGAGACCCAGTACTTC. This gives the protein CATSEGQGRETQYF.

This clonotype was found once. Germline is not matched at one junction end, which may reflect a read error. The chain combines TRBV20-1 with TRBJ2-7; D is possibly TRBD2 (6 bases). The CDR3 has 14 residues. Germline V CDR1 and CDR2: DFQATT, SNEGSKA (reference sequence). As DNA, the CDR3 is TGCAGTTCTAGACCTAAGGGACTTTTGTACGAGCAGTACTTC. Its protein product is CSSRPKGLLYEQYF.

J is TRBJ2-3 and V is TRBV12-3 or TRBV12-4, with D hard to call. Trimming pared 6 bases from V and 0 bases from J, leaving 28 bases between. This CDR3 region has 20 residues. The CDR3 DNA follows: TGTGCCAGCAGACGAGGCAGAGGTGGGCTCCCCAAATTAAGCACAGATACGCAGTATTTT. This gives the protein CASRRGRGGLPKLSTDTQYF.

V gene TRBV12-3 or TRBV12-4 combines with J gene TRBJ2-1, with TRBD1 as a possible D gene (6 bases). Between the trimmed V and J ends, which lost 3 bases and 8 bases, there was a span of 20 bases. The CDR3 has 16 residues. Here the CDR3 DNA reads TGTGCCAGCAGTTTTTGGCCCGTGAGGGGGTGGGATGAGCAGTTCTTC. Its translation: CASSFWPVRGWDEQFF.

This clonotype was recorded a few times. This chain uses TRBV28 with TRBJ2-7; D is unclear. V dropped 7 bases and J dropped 7 bases, with 20 bases sitting between them. The germline V gene encodes CDR1 MDHEN and CDR2 SYDVKM. This CDR3 is 14 amino acids long. CDR3: CASNPAAGVREQYF. The CDR3 nucleotides are TGTGCCAGCAACCCGGCGGCAGGCGTGAGGGAGCAGTACTTC.

This clonotype was seen ten or more times. The chain joins TRBV4-3 to TRBJ2-3, with D uncertain. Germline values: CDR1 LGHNA, CDR2 YSLEER. The CDR3 is 13 residues long. Deletions cut 0 bases from V and 5 bases from J, with 6 bases between. CDR3 nucleotides: TGCGCCAGCAGCCAAGACTTCCGAGATACGCAGTATTTT. This sequence encodes CASSQDFRDTQYF.